The clone carrying this T cell receptor (beta chain) turned up a few times. The data belong to a study of blood T cell repertoires in COVID-19. Sequencing used immunoSEQ multiplex PCR; TCRdb keeps in-frame clones, though not all of them. The sample gives around 31,000 clones, approximately 91% of which show up once; roughly 8.2% is in the top ten. Recruited during active infection, patients (from Seattle) were subsequently followed longitudinally. The CDR3 loop spans 13 amino acids. With V trimmed by 7 bases and J by 6 bases, 7 bases remained unmatched. CDR1 is SEHNR, CDR2 FQNEAQ, per germline (reference sequence).

The receptor was isolated from a man aged 55 to 70 with COVID-19, enrolled during active disease. The chain employs TRBV7-9 and TRBJ2-7, with 9 bases identical to TRBD1. Material: peripheral blood. CDR3 in amino acids: CASNGQGLGEQYF. CDR3 DNA sequence: TGTGCCAGCAACGGACAGGGGCTCGGCGAGCAGTACTTC.